This T cell receptor (beta chain) emerged from a study of T cell responses to AZD1222 COVID-19 vaccine. Overall study results and limits: Repertoire sampling was restricted to post-peak T cell response timepoints. Spike-specific TCR repertoires showed rising breadth and depth after two AZD1222 doses. Just 5 to 7 AZD1222 recipients tested seropositive at baseline. Nearly half of spike-specific TCRs reportedly go after variant regions that carry no mutations.

On this clone itself: Its antigen is not identified.

CDR3 length equals 14 residues. Looked up from germline, CDR1 is GTSNPN and CDR2 is SVGIG (reference sequence). V was shortened by 1 base and J by 1 base, with 10 bases between the two germline ends. The assay was immunoSEQ multiplex PCR, and TCRdb's table has in-frame clones only and misses some. The profile covers under 70,000 clones, with more than 65% appearing a single time and approximately 23% taken by the ten largest. V gene TRBV30 combines with J gene TRBJ1-1, with D unresolved. This clonotype was obtained from an adult in good health. The source was peripheral blood, collected on day 0 of MenACWY control vaccination. DNA for the CDR3: TGTGCCTGGAGTGCGGTTTCATCGAACACTGAAGCTTTCTTT. Protein sequence: CAWSAVSSNTEAFF.